This record concerns one T cell receptor beta chain sequence. Its antigen is unidentified. Use of 60 Vbeta and 13 Jbeta primers characterized the PCR. Profiled with immunoSEQ multiplex PCR; TCRdb holds only in-frame clones, not every one. This table has 75,000 to 95,000 clones, 63% appearing once. This sample is part of a study of cytomegalovirus exposure and HLA in healthy donors. Study-level results: HLA alleles were associated with 16,951 TCR beta sequences in a later analysis at 0.05 false discovery rate. A later analysis linked a missense DCLRE1C variant to TCR beta V- and J-gene trimming.

This CDR3 has 13 residues. V dropped 6 bases and J dropped 4; count of bases not matched to a gene: 4. CDR1 MGHRA and CDR2 YSYEKL come from the germline V gene. This receptor was identified in a woman in her thirties in good health and CMV-seronegative. Sequenced: PBMCs. The chain carries TRBV4-1 and TRBJ2-3; 7 bases align to TRBD1. The CDR3 protein is CASRPTGADTQYF. CDR3 DNA: TGCGCCAGCAGGCCAACAGGGGCAGATACGCAGTATTTT.